Reported below is one T cell receptor (beta chain). The antigen is not known. TCRdb keeps only in-frame clones here, not all; method: immunoSEQ multiplex PCR. The sample gives 60,000 or so clones, just under 95% of which show up once; about 19% is in the top ten. The germline V gene has CDR1 SGHNT and CDR2 YENEEA. There are 13 residues in the CDR3. V trimming: 6 bases; J trimming: 8 bases; junction bases outside the gene matches: 8. This sample stems from a study of human versus mouse CDR3 diversity and MHC coevolution. General study findings and limits: By iCHAO1, human TCR beta clonotypes numbered approximately 1.5 million, the most.

The sample comprised naive CD4+ T cells from blood. Subset reported: CD45RO-negative CD62L-positive naive CD4 T cells. This chain connects TRBV11-3 to TRBJ1-2; 8 bases agree with TRBD1. The receptor's source is a person aged 55 to 69 in good health. CDR3 in amino acids: CASSPTGEGGYTF. The CDR3 DNA reads TGTGCCAGCAGTCCGACAGGGGAAGGAGGCTACACCTTC.